The 20 T cell receptor beta chains below come from one sample, sequenced in a study of CD8+CD57+ T cells in acquired aplastic anemia. Genomic DNA provided the template from which TCR beta VDJ and CDR3 profiles were obtained. Using its own MiXCR run on the reads, TCRdb lists one record per CDR3 protein. Here the sample spans over 250,000 distinct CDR3 sequences, under 60% being singletons. Sequencing was done on patients that had shown CD8+CD57+ cell expansion by flow cytometry. Sequenced input: sorted CD4+, CD8+, or CD8+CD57+ T cells (not recorded which) from PBMCs. The receptor source for this set is a human donor with aplastic anemia.

This clonotype was seen repeatedly, ten times or more. The chain has TRBV4-1 and TRBJ1-4; no reliable D call. The V gene's germline CDR1 is MGHRA and CDR2 YSYEKL. V was clipped by 0 bases and J by 4 bases, with 15 bases between them. The CDR3 has 17 amino acids. The CDR3 coding sequence is TGCGCCAGCAGCCAAGATCGCGAACAGTTTAGTAATGAAAAACTGTTTTTT. It specifies CASSQDREQFSNEKLFF.

This clonotype has ten or more counts. V usage is TRBV9 and J usage is TRBJ2-3; 10 bases match TRBD2. Germline CDR1 reads SGDLS; CDR2 reads YYNGEE. This CDR3 is built from 17 residues. Trimming at V came to 0 bases and at J to 2 bases, leaving 6 bases not matched to a gene. CDR3 protein: CASSVAGSGGATDTQYF. The CDR3 region has the DNA TGTGCCAGCAGCGTAGCTGGGAGCGGGGGGGCCACAGATACGCAGTATTTT. The whole variable domain, filled in from reference TRBV9 and TRBJ2-3, reads DSGVTQTPKHLITATGQRVTLRCSPRSGDLSVYWYQQSLDQGLQFLIQYYNGEERAKGNILERFSAQQFPDLHSELNLSSLELGDSALYFCASSVAGSGGATDTQYFGPGTRLTVL.

Turning to this clonotype: Germline is not matched at one junction end, which may reflect a read error. The rearrangement joins TRBV7-2 to TRBJ2-7; TRBD1 aligns across 7 bases. The germline V gene encodes CDR1 SGHTA and CDR2 FQGNSA. This CDR3 is built from 13 residues. The CDR3 region has the DNA TGCGCCAGCAGCCAAGGGACAGTGGGCGAGCAGTACTTC. It yields the protein CASSQGTVGEQYF.

V is TRBV7-9 and J is TRBJ1-1, with TRBD1 identical over 11 bases. Germline assignment: CDR1 SEHNR and CDR2 FQNEAQ (reference sequence). CDR3 length equals 16 residues. J gave up 1 base and V 8 bases, and 9 bases lay outside the gene matches. DNA of the CDR3: TGTGCCAGCTGTTACGGGACAGGGGGTGGGAACACTGAAGCTTTCTTT. It is translated as CASCYGTGGGNTEAFF.

The CDR3 sequence is CATSDGNSPLHF. CDR3 nucleotides: TGTGCCACCAGTGATGGTAATTCACCCCTCCACTTT. This chain joins TRBV24-1 and TRBJ1-6, with D hard to call. The CDR3 spans 12 residues. CDR1 and CDR2 (germline): KGHDR, SFDVKD. V gave up 3 bases and J gave up 6 bases, with 2 bases separating them.

This clonotype was counted between two and nine times. The rearrangement uses TRBV7-9 and TRBJ1-5; unclear D gene. Trimming stripped 0 bases from V and 4 bases from J, with 7 bases between. The CDR3 has 14 residues. From germline, CDR1 is SEHNR and CDR2 FQNEAQ (reference sequence). CDR3: CASSLAGPNQPQHF. In nucleotides, the CDR3 is TGTGCCAGCAGCTTAGCCGGACCAAATCAGCCCCAGCATTTT.

This clonotype was seen many times. The chain couples TRBV29-1 to TRBJ1-2; no reliable D call. This CDR3 is 14 amino acids long. CDR1 is SQVTM, CDR2 ANQGSEA, per germline. Deletions cut 3 bases from V and 3 bases from J, with 14 bases between. The CDR3 DNA follows: TGCAGCGTTGATGAGAGGCCTCTAGACTATGGCTACACCTTC. Protein product: CSVDERPLDYGYTF.

This clonotype came up many times. V usage is TRBV10-2 and J usage is TRBJ1-2; perhaps TRBD1 as D (5 bases). Germline lookup yields CDR1 WSHSY and CDR2 SAAADI. Trimming took off 4 bases at V and 5 bases at J, with 11 bases between the two ends. The CDR3 is 13 residues long. DNA of the CDR3: TGCGCCAGCAGTGCGCAGGGAGCATATGGCTACACCTTC. Encoded protein: CASSAQGAYGYTF.

The rearrangement links TRBV10-2 to TRBJ2-2; D gene uncertain. Trimming removed 3 bases from V and 3 bases from J, with 14 bases in between. Germline values: CDR1 WSHSY, CDR2 SAAADI. This CDR3 is 16 amino acids long. In DNA form, the CDR3 reads TGCGCCAGCAGTGACCCCGGATTTACCTACACCGGGGAGCTGTTTTTT. This sequence encodes CASSDPGFTYTGELFF.

The chain recombines TRBV24-1 with TRBJ2-7; 10 positions match TRBD1. CDR3 length: 14 residues. The germline V gene encodes CDR1 KGHDR and CDR2 SFDVKD. The J segment lost 5 bases and the V segment lost 3 bases, leaving 3 bases of the junction unmatched. The CDR3 loop reads CATSDLTGGNEQYF. Written as DNA, the CDR3 is TGTGCCACCAGTGATCTGACAGGGGGCAACGAGCAGTACTTC.

V usage is TRBV5-1 and J usage is TRBJ2-7, with 7 bases identical to TRBD1. Germline CDR1 SGHRS, CDR2 YFSETQ. The V segment lost 2 bases and the J segment 5 bases; nucleotides outside the gene matches: 7. This CDR3 is built from 14 residues. CDR3 bases: TGCGCCAGCAGCTTACCGGGACAGACCAACGAGCAGTACTTC. Protein product: CASSLPGQTNEQYF.

J is TRBJ2-7 and V is TRBV7-9, with D unclear. V dropped 0 bases and J dropped 0 bases, with 15 bases sitting between them. The germline V gene has CDR1 SEHNR and CDR2 FQNEAQ (reference sequence). The CDR3 length is 17 residues. DNA for the CDR3: TGTGCCAGCAGCTTAGCAGGCGGTTTCGAGAGCTCCTACGAGCAGTACTTC. Protein sequence: CASSLAGGFESSYEQYF. The whole variable domain, remainder taken from reference TRBV7-9 and TRBJ2-7, is DTGVSQNPRHKITKRGQNVTFRCDPISEHNRLYWYRQTLGQGPEFLTYFQNEAQLEKSRLLSDRFSAERPKGSFSTLEIQRTEQGDSAMYLCASSLAGGFESSYEQYFGPGTRLTVT.

This chain uses TRBV15 with TRBJ1-2; the D is unclear. The CDR3 runs 14 residues. V was trimmed by 1 base and J by 5 bases, leaving 11 bases between them. CDR1 is LNHNV and CDR2 is YYDKDF in the germline V gene (reference sequence). The CDR3, as DNA: TGTGCCACCAGCAGAGCGGGCAGCCGATATGGCTACACCTTC. It specifies CATSRAGSRYGYTF.

On this clonotype: The junction differs from germline at one of its ends, possibly a read error. The chain employs TRBV5-1 and TRBJ2-1; D is undetermined. The CDR3 sequence is 15 residues long. The germline V gene encodes CDR1 SGHRS and CDR2 YFSETQ. CDR3 sequence reads: CASSVVVPAYNEQFF. CDR3 sequence (DNA): TGTGCCAGCAGCGTAGTAGTACCGGCCTACAATGAGCAGTTCTTC.

To note about this clonotype: The conserved phenylalanine or tryptophan is not found at the CDR3 terminus, so this likely reflects a read error. It is unclear where the CDR3 begins or ends on the DNA, so no DNA is shown, and the CDR3 is as TCRdb lists it. The chain couples TRBV5-7 to TRBJ2-5; the table names TRBD1, a call not compared with the DNA. TRBV5-7 is flagged as an ORF with uncertain function. The CDR3 has 12 amino acids, counting both end residues. CDR3 residues: CASSRWGGQGSL.

Worth noting for this clonotype: Compared with germline, one end of the junction differs, possibly owing to a read error. J is TRBJ2-1 and V is TRBV24-1, with a weak D call TRBD1 (6 bases). Germline CDR1 and CDR2: KGHDR and SFDVKD. The CDR3 is 15 amino acids. This chain's CDR3 is CATSSGQSSYNEQLF. In nucleotides, the CDR3 is TGTGCCACCAGTTCAGGACAGAGCTCCTACAATGAGCAGCTCTTC.

In its sample, this clonotype was seen many times. The rearrangement links TRBV5-1 to TRBJ2-3, with no clear D. V gave up 0 bases and J gave up 3 bases, with 14 bases separating them. Germline loops: CDR1 SGHRS, CDR2 YFSETQ. This CDR3 is built from 16 residues. CDR3: CASSLGSGVSTDTQYF. Written as DNA, the CDR3 is TGCGCCAGCAGCTTGGGATCGGGCGTCTCAACAGATACGCAGTATTTT. Full variable domain (rest looked up from reference TRBV5-1 and TRBJ2-3): KAGVTQTPRYLIKTRGQQVTLSCSPISGHRSVSWYQQTPGQGLQFLFEYFSETQRNKGNFPGRFSGRQFSNSRSEMNVSTLELGDSALYLCASSLGSGVSTDTQYFGPGTRLTVL.

The gene calls are TRBV14 and TRBJ1-1; D may be TRBD1 (5 bases). V lost 8 bases, J lost 5 bases, and 15 bases lay in between. CDR1 and CDR2 from the germline V gene are SGHDN and FVKESK. This CDR3 has 13 residues. CDR3 amino acids: CASGGLIGTEAFF. CDR3 DNA sequence: TGTGCCAGCGGGGGACTCATTGGGACTGAAGCTTTCTTT.

The chain employs TRBV29-1 and TRBJ1-2, with a weak D call TRBD1 (6 bases). The V gene lost 6 bases and the J gene lost 1 base, with 12 bases spanning the gap. CDR1 and CDR2 from the germline V gene are SQVTM and ANQGSEA. CDR3 length: 13 residues. The CDR3 nucleotides are TGCAGCGTATCGGAACAGGGTAACTATGGCTACACCTTC. It encodes CSVSEQGNYGYTF.

With respect to this clonotype: The junction shows a germline mismatch at one end, possibly a read error. The CDR3 protein is CASNLISGFNQPQHF. As DNA, the CDR3 is TGTGCCAGCAACTTAATATCCGGGTTCAATCAGCCCCAGCATTTT. The chain has TRBV7-2 and TRBJ1-5; D not resolved. CDR1 and CDR2 from the germline V gene are SGHTA and FQGNSA. This CDR3 comprises 15 residues.